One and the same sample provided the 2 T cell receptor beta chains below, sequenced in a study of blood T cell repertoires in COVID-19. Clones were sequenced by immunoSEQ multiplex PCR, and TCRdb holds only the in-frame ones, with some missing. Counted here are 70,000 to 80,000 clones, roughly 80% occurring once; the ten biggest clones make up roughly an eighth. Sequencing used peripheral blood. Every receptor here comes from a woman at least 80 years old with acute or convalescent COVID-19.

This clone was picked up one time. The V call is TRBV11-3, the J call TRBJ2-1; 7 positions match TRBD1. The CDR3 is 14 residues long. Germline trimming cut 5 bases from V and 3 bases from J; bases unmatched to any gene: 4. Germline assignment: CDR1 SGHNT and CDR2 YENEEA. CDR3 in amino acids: CASSPRDSYNEQFF. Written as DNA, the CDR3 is TGTGCCAGCAGCCCCCGGGACAGCTACAATGAGCAGTTCTTC.

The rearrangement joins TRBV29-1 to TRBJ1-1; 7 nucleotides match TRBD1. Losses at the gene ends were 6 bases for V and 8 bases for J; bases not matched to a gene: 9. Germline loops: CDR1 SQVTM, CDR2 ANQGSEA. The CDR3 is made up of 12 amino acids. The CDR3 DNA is TGCAGCGTCGGCGACAGGGTGCGGGAAGCTTTCTTT. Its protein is CSVGDRVREAFF.